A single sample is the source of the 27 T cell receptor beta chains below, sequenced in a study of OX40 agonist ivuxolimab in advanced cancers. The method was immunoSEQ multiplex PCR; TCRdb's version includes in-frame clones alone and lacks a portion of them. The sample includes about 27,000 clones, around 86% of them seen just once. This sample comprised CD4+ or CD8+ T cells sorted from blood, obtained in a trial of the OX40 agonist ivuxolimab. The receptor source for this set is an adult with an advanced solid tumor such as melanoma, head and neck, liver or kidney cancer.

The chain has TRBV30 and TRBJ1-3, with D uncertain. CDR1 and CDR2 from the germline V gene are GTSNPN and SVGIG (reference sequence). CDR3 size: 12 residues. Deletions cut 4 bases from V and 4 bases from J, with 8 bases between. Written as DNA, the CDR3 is TGTGCCTGGAAGGCAAGGGGAAACACCATATATTTT. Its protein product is CAWKARGNTIYF.

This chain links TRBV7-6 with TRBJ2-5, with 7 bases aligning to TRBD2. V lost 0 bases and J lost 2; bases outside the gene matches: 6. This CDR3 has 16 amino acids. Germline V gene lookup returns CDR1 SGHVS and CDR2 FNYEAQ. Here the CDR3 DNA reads TGTGCCAGCAGCTTAGCGTGGGGGGGGGTACAAGAGACCCAGTACTTC. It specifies CASSLAWGGVQETQYF.

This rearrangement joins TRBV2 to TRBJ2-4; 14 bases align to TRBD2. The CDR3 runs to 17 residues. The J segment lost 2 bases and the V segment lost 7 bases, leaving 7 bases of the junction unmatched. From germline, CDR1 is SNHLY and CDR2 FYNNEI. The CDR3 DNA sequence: TGTGCCAGCACAACAGGACTAGCGGGAGGACCCAAAAACATTCAGTACTTC. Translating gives CASTTGLAGGPKNIQYF.

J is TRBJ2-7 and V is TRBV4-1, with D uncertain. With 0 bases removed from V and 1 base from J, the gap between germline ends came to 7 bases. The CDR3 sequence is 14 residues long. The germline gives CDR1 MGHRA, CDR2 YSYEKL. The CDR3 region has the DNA TGCGCCAGCAGCCAAGAATCCGGATCCTACGAGCAGTACTTC. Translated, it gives CASSQESGSYEQYF.

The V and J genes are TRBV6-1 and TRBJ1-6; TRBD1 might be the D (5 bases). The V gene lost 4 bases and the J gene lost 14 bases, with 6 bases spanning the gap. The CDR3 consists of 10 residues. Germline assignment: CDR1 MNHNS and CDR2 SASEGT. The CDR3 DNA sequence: TGTGCCAGCAGTGGGGGGGCCCTCCACTTT. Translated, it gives CASSGGALHF.

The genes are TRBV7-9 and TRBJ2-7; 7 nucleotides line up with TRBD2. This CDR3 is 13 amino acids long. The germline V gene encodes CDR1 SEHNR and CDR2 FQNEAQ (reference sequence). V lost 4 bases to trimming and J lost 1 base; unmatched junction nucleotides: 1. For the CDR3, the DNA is TGTGCCAGCAGCTCCGGGGGGTCCTACGAGCAGTACTTC. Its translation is CASSSGGSYEQYF. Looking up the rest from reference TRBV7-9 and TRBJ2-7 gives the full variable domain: DTGVSQNPRHKITKRGQNVTFRCDPISEHNRLYWYRQTLGQGPEFLTYFQNEAQLEKSRLLSDRFSAERPKGSFSTLEIQRTEQGDSAMYLCASSSGGSYEQYFGPGTRLTVT.

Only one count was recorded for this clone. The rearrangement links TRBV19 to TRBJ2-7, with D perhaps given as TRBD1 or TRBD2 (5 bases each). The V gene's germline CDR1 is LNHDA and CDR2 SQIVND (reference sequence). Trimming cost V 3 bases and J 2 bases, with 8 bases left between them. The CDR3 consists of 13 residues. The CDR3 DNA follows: TGTGCCAGTAGTATGGGGGTCCCCTACGAGCAGTACTTC. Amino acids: CASSMGVPYEQYF.

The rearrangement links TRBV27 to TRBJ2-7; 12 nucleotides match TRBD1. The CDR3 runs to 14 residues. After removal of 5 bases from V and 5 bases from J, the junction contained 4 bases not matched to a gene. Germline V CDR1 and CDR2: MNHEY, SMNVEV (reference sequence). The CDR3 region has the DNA TGTGCCAGCAGTCCCGGGACAGGGGGCCACGAGCAGTACTTC. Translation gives CASSPGTGGHEQYF.

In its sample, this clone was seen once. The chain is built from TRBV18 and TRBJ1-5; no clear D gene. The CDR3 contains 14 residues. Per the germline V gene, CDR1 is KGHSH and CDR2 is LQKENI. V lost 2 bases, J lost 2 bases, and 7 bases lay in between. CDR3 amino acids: CASSPGRCNQPQHF. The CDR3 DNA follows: TGTGCCAGCTCACCAGGGCGGTGCAATCAGCCCCAGCATTTT.

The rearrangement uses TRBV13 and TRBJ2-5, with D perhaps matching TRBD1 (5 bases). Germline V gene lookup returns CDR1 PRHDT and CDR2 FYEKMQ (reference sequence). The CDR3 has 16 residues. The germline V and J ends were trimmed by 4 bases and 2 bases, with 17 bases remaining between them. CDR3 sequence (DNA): TGTGCCAGCAGCTCCCAGGGTGTTCTGGGACAAGAGACCCAGTACTTC. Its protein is CASSSQGVLGQETQYF.

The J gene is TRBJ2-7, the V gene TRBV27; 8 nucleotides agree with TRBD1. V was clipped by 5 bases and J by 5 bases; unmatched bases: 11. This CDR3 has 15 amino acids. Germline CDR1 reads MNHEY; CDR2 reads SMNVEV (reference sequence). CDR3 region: CASSPGTGRGNEQYF. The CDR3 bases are TGTGCCAGCAGTCCGGGGACAGGCCGGGGGAACGAGCAGTACTTC.

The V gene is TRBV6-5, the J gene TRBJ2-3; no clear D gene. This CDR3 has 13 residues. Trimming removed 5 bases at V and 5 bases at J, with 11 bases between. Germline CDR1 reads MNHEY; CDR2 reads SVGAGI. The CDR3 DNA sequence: TGTGCCAGCAGTCCCCTGGAAGGAGATACGCAGTATTTT. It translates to CASSPLEGDTQYF.

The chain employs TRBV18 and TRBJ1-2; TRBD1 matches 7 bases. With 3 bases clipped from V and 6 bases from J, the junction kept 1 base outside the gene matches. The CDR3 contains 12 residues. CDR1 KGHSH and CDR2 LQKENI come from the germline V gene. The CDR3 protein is CASSPGTDGYTF. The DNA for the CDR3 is TGTGCCAGCTCACCGGGGACAGATGGCTACACCTTC.

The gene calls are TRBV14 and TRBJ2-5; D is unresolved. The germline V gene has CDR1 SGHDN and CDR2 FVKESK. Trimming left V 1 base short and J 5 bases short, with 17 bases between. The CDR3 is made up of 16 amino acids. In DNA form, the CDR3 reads TGTGCCAGCAGCCAAGCGAGGTCTGGCATCGGGGAGACCCAGTACTTC. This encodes CASSQARSGIGETQYF.

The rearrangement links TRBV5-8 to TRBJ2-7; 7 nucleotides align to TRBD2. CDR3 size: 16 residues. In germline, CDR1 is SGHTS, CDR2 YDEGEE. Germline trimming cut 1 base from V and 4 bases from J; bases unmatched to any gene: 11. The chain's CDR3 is CASSLQAGLANYEQYF. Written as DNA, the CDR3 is TGTGCCAGCAGCTTGCAAGCGGGGCTCGCGAATTACGAGCAGTACTTC.

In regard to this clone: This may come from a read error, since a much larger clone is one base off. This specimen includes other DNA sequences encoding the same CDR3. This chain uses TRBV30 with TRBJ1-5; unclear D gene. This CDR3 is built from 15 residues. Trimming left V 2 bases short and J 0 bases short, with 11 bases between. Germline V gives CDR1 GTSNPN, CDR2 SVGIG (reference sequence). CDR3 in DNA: TGTGCCTGGAGTAGAGGCGCCGATAGCAATCAGCCCCAGCATTTT. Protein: CAWSRGADSNQPQHF.

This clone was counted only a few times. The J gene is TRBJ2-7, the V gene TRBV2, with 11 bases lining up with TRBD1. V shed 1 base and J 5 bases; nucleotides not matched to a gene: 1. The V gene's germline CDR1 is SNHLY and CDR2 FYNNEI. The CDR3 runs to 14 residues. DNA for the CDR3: TGTGCCAGCAGTGAAGGGACAGGGGGCGACGAGCAGTACTTC. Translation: CASSEGTGGDEQYF.

CDR3 loop: CASSLMGRTDTQYF. The DNA of the CDR3 is TGTGCCAGCAGCTTAATGGGGCGGACAGATACGCAGTATTTT. J is TRBJ2-3 and V is TRBV11-2, with D possibly being TRBD1 (5 bases). With 2 bases removed from V and 3 bases from J, the gap between germline ends came to 9 bases. CDR1 is SGHAT, CDR2 FQNNGV, per germline. The length of the CDR3 is 14 residues.

In DNA, the CDR3 is TGTGCCAGCAGGGCGGACAGGCTCCTCGGCTATCGAGGGGAGACCCAGTACTTC. Amino acids: CASRADRLLGYRGETQYF. This chain links TRBV28 with TRBJ2-5; 7 bases fit TRBD1. The V and J ends lost 6 bases and 5 bases, in that order; junction bases with no gene match: 21. Looked up from germline, CDR1 is MDHEN and CDR2 is SYDVKM. This CDR3 comprises 18 residues. Full variable domain (missing parts from reference TRBV28 and TRBJ2-5): DVKVTQSSRYLVKRTGEKVFLECVQDMDHENMFWYRQDPGLGLRLIYFSYDVKMKEKGDIPEGYSVSREKKERFSLILESASTNQTSMYLCASRADRLLGYRGETQYFGPGTRLLVL.

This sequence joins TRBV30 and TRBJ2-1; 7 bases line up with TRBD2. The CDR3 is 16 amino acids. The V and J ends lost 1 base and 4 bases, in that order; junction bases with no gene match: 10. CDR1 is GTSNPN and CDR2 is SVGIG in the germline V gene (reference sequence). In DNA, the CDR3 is TGTGCCTGGAGTGCCCCGACTAGCCCGGAATACAATGAGCAGTTCTTC. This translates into CAWSAPTSPEYNEQFF.

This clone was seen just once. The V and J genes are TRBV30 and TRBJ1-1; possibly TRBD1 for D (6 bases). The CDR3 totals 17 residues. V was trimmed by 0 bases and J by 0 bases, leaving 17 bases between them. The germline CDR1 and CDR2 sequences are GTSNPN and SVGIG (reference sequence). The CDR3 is CAWSVPGARGMNTEAFF. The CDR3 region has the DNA TGTGCCTGGAGTGTACCAGGGGCCCGAGGGATGAACACTGAAGCTTTCTTT.

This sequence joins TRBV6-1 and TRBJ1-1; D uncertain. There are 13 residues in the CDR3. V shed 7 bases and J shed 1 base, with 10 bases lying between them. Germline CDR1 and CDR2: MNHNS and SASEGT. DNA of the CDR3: TGTGCCAGCACCCCGCTCAGGAACACTGAAGCTTTCTTT. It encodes CASTPLRNTEAFF.

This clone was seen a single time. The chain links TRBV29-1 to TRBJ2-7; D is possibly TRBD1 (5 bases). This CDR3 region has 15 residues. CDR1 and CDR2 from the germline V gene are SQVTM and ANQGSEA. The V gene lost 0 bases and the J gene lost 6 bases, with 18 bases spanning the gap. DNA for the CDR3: TGCAGCGTTGAAGAATCCGGCAGGGCCCAATTCGAGCAGTACTTC. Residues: CSVEESGRAQFEQYF.

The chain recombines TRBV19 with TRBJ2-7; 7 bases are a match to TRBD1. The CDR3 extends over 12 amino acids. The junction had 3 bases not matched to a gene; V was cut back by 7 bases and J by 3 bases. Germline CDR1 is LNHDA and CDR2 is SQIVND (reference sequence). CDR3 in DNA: TGTGCCAGTACGAACAGGGGCTACGAGCAGTACTTC. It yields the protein CASTNRGYEQYF.

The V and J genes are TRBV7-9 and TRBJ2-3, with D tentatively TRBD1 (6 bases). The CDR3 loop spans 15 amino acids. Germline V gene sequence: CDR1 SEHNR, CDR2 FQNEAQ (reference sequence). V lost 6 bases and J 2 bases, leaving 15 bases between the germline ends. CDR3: CASSSSGQLTDTQYF. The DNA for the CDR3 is TGTGCCAGCAGTTCCTCGGGACAACTCACAGATACGCAGTATTTT. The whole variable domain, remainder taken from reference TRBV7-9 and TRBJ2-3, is DTGVSQNPRHKITKRGQNVTFRCDPISEHNRLYWYRQTLGQGPEFLTYFQNEAQLEKSRLLSDRFSAERPKGSFSTLEIQRTEQGDSAMYLCASSSSGQLTDTQYFGPGTRLTVL.

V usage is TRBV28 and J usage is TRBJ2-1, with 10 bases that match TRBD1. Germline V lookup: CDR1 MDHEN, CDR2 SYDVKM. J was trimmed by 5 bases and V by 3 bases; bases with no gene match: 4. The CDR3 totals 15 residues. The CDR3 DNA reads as TGTGCCAGCAGTTTCCTGGACAGGGGGGACAATGAGCAGTTCTTC. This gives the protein CASSFLDRGDNEQFF.

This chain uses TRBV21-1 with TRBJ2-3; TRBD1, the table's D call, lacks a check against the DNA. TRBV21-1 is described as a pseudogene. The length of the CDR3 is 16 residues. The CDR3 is CASSRTGQGSTDTQYF. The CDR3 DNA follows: TGTGCCAGCAGCCGCACGGGACAGGGGAGCACAGATACGCAGTATTTT.